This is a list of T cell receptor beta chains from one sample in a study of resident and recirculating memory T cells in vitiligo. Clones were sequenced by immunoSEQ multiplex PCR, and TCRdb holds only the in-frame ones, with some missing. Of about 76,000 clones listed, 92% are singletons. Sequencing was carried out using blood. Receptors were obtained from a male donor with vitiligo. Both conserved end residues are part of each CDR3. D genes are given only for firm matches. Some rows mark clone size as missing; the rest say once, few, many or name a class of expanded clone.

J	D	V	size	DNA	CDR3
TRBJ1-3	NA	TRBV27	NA	TGTGCCAGCAGTTTAAGGGCAGGGGCTGGAAACACCATATATTTT	CASSLRAGAGNTIYF
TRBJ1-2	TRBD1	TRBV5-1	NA	TGCGCCAGCAGCTGGGGGACAGCCTATGGCTACACCTTC	CASSWGTAYGYTF
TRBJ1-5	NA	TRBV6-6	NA	TGTGCCAGCAGTTACTCGTCGGGCAATCAGCCCCAGCATTTT	CASSYSSGNQPQHF
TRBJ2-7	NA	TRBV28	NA	TGTGCCAGCAGTTGGGGCAGGGCGGTGGGGGAGCAGTACTTC	CASSWGRAVGEQYF
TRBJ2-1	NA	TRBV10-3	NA	TGTGCCATCAGTGGGCGGGGTGCTCCTGAGCAGTTCTTC	CAISGRGAPEQFF
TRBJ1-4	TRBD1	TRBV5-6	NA	TGTGCCAGCAGCCGCGGGACAGGGGATGAAAAACTGTTTTTT	CASSRGTGDEKLFF
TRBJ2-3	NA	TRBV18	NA	TGTGCCAGCTCACCAGGGCTACCCGGAACAGATACGCAGTATTTT	CASSPGLPGTDTQYF
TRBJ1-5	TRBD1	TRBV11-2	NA	TGTGCCAGCAGCTTATCATACAGGGGGCGAGGACAGCCCCAGCATTTT	CASSLSYRGRGQPQHF
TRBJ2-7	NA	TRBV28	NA	TGTGCCAGCAGAAGCCGGGGAGGAACCTACGAGCAGTACTTC	CASRSRGGTYEQYF
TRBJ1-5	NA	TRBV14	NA	TGTGCCAGCAGCCAAGATCGGAGTCAGCCCCAGCATTTT	CASSQDRSQPQHF
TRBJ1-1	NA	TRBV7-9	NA	TGTGCCAGCAGCTTTCCCCAGATACCTGAAGCTTTCTTT	CASSFPQIPEAFF
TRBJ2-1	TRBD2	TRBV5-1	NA	TGCGCCAGCAGCTTCCGGACTAGCGGGAGAGGTCCCAATGAGCAGTTCTTC	CASSFRTSGRGPNEQFF
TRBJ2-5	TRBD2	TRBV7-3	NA	TGTGCCAGCAGCTTACTTTGTCTAGCGGGAGGAATAGAGACCCAGTACTTC	CASSLLCLAGGIETQYF
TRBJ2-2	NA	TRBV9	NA	TGTGCCAGCAGCGCCGTCCGGCGGGAAATGACCGGGGAGCTGTTTTTT	CASSAVRREMTGELFF
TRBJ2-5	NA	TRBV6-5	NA	TGTGCCAGCAAAGAGGGGGAAGAGACCCAGTACTTC	CASKEGEETQYF
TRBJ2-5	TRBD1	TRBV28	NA	TGTGCCACCCTCGACAGGGGATTCCTGGAAGAGACCCAGTACTTC	CATLDRGFLEETQYF
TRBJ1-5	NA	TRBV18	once	TGTGCCAGCTCACCTAGTGGCAATCAGCCCCAGCATTTT	CASSPSGNQPQHF
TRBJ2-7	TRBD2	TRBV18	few	TGTGCCAGCTCACCGGGGACTAGTTGGGGCGAGCAGTACTTC	CASSPGTSWGEQYF
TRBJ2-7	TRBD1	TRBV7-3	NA	TGTGCCAGCAGCTCCTACGGACAGGGGAAAGTCCACGAGCAGTACTTC	CASSSYGQGKVHEQYF
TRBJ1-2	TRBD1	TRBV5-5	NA	TGTGCCAGTCGAACAGGGGGCTTCAATGGCTACACCTTC	CASRTGGFNGYTF
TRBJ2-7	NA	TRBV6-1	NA	TGTGCCAGCTCAGAGGCGTTTACCTACGAGCAGTACTTC	CASSEAFTYEQYF
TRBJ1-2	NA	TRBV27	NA	TGTGCCAGCAGTTTATACGGACTCCAGTCGGACTATGGCTACACCTTC	CASSLYGLQSDYGYTF
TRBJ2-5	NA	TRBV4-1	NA	TGCGCCAGCAGCCAAAGAAGCGACCCGTACCAAGAGACCCAGTACTTC	CASSQRSDPYQETQYF
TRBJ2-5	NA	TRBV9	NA	TGTGCCAGCAGCGTACAGGGCAGGAGGGAAGAGACCCAGTACTTC	CASSVQGRREETQYF
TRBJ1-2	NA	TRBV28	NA	TGTGCCAGCAGTCTCCCCACAGGGCTCTATGGCTACACCTTC	CASSLPTGLYGYTF
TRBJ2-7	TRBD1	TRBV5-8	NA	TGTGCCAGCAACATGGGACAGCAAAACTACGAGCAGTACTTC	CASNMGQQNYEQYF
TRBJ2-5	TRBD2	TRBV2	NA	TGTGCCAGCAGTGAAGCCATGGGACTAGCGGGAGAGACCCAGTACTTC	CASSEAMGLAGETQYF
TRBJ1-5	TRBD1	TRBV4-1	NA	TGCGCCAGCAGCCTCGGGACAGGCTTAAGCAATCAGCCCCAGCATTTT	CASSLGTGLSNQPQHF
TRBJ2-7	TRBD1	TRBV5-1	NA	TGCGCCAGCAGTGCGACAGGGGGGGCCTACGAGCAGTACTTC	CASSATGGAYEQYF
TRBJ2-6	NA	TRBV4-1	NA	TGCGCCAGCAGCCGCTTAGCAGGGGTAGGTTCTGGGGCCAACGTCCTGACTTTC	CASSRLAGVGSGANVLTF
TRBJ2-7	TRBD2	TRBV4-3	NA	TGCGCCAGCAGCCAAATACTAGCGGATACCTACGAGCAGTACTTC	CASSQILADTYEQYF
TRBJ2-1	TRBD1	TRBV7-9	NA	TGTGCCAGCAGCATAGGACAGGCGAGCAATGAGCAGTTCTTC	CASSIGQASNEQFF
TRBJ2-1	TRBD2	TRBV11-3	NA	TGTGCCAGCAGCATTGGACTAGCGGGATACAATGAGCAGTTCTTC	CASSIGLAGYNEQFF
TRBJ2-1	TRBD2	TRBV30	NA	TGTGCCTGTCCCCGCAGGACTAGCGGCAACGGGGAGCAGTTCTTC	CACPRRTSGNGEQFF
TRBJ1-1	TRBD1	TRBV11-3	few	TGTGCCAGCAGCGCGGGGACAGGGGTGATCACTGAAGCTTTCTTT	CASSAGTGVITEAFF
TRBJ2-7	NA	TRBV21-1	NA	TGTGCCAGCAGCAAAGGTACTAGCGGGGAGCTCGAGGGTTACGAGCAGTACTTC	CASSKGTSGELEGYEQYF
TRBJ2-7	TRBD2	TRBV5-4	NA	TGTGCCAGCAGTTCACTAGCGGGAGCCCCCGAGCAGTACTTC	CASSSLAGAPEQYF
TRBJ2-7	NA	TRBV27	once	TGTGCCAGCAGTTTATCGTCCAGGGACGAGCAGTACTTC	CASSLSSRDEQYF
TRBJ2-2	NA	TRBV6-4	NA	TGTGCCAGCAGTGACTCCGAGATCGGGGAGCTGTTTTTT	CASSDSEIGELFF
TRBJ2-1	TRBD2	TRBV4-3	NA	TGCGCCAGCAGCCAAGGGACTAGCGGTTACAATGAGCAGTTCTTC	CASSQGTSGYNEQFF
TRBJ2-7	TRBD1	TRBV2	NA	TGTGCCAGCAGTGATACGGCAGGACAGGGGAAGGGGCAGTACTTC	CASSDTAGQGKGQYF
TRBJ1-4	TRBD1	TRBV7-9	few	TGTGCCAGCTACAGGGGGGGGGAGGATGAAAAACTGTTTTTT	CASYRGGEDEKLFF
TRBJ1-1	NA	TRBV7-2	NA	TGTGCCAGCAGCTTCGGGACGGCGGGGACTGAAGCTTTCTTT	CASSFGTAGTEAFF
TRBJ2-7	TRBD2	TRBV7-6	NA	TGTGCCAGCAGCTTAGAGGCGGGAGGGGGTGTGGGTTACAACTACGAGCAGTACTTC	CASSLEAGGGVGYNYEQYF
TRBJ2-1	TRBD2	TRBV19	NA	TGTGCCAGTCGGGAGCGGGAGTGGGGAAGCAATGAGCAGTTCTTC	CASREREWGSNEQFF
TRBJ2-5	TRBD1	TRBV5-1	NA	TGCGCCAGCAGCCGCGGGACAGGGGCATCCTGGACCCAGTACTTC	CASSRGTGASWTQYF
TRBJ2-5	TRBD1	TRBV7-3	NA	TGTGCCAGCAGCTTGACAGGGATGGGGGAGACCCAGTACTTC	CASSLTGMGETQYF
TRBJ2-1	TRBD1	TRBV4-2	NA	TGTGCCAGCAGCCAAGAAGATCGAAGGACAGGGGGCTTCTCCTACAATGAGCAGTTCTTC	CASSQEDRRTGGFSYNEQFF
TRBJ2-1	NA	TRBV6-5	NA	TGTGCCAGCAGAACACCCGGGGACTCCAATGAGCAGTTCTTC	CASRTPGDSNEQFF
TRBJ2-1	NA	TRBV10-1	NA	TGCGCCAGCAGTGAGTCGATATTAGCCCCTCAAGGTGAGCAGTTCTTC	CASSESILAPQGEQFF
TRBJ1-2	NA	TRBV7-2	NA	TGTGCCAGCAGCGCCACATTCGGGGGCTATGGCTACACCTTC	CASSATFGGYGYTF
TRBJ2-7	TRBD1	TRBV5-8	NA	TGTGCCAGCAGCGGCGACAGGGTCTACGAGCAGTACTTC	CASSGDRVYEQYF
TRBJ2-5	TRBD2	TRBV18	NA	TGTGCCAGCTCACCACGAGGCCCCGGGACTACCTCCATCCGGGGAGAGACCCAGTACTTC	CASSPRGPGTTSIRGETQYF
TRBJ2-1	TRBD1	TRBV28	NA	TGTGCCAGCAGTTCCCAGTTCACAGGGGTGGGTAATGAGCAGTTCTTC	CASSSQFTGVGNEQFF